Listed below are T cell receptor beta chains from one sample, sequenced in a study of blood T cell repertoires in COVID-19. The protocol was immunoSEQ multiplex PCR, while the TCRdb copy is restricted to in-frame clones and leaves out a portion. The repertoire has 70,000 or so clones, over 80% of them found once; the top ten carry 2.5%. Material: peripheral blood. These receptors originate from a man of 80 years or more with active or convalescent COVID-19. The CDR3 runs from the conserved cysteine through the conserved F or W. The order of the fields is V gene, D gene, clone size, J gene, CDR3 DNA, CDR3 protein. The D gene is left open where the match is weak. Clone size is given for some rows only: seen once, a few or many times, or a class if the clone is expanded.

>TRBV11-3|-|-|TRBJ1-1
TGTGCCAGCAGCTTAGTAAGGGGAGGTGGCACTGAAGCTTTCTTT
CASSLVRGGGTEAFF
>TRBV19|-|-|TRBJ2-2
TGTGCCAGTAGTATTGGAGGGGAGAGCACCGGGGAGCTGTTTTTT
CASSIGGESTGELFF
>TRBV30|-|-|TRBJ1-4
TGTGCCTGGAGCGCCGGGGGGACCAATGAAAAACTGTTTTTT
CAWSAGGTNEKLFF
>TRBV7-9|-|-|TRBJ2-7
TGTGCCAGCAGCTCACAGGCAGTTAAGTACTTC
CASSSQAVKYF
>TRBV29-1|TRBD1|few|TRBJ1-2
TGCAGCGTTGTAACAGGGGCTCATGGCTACACCTTC
CSVVTGAHGYTF
>TRBV4-1|TRBD1|-|TRBJ2-2
TGCGCCAGCAGCCAGACAGGGGCCCAAAACACCGGGGAGCTGTTTTTT
CASSQTGAQNTGELFF
>TRBV6-5|-|once|TRBJ1-5
TGTGCCAGCAGATTATCCAGGGTGGATCAGCCCCAGCATTTT
CASRLSRVDQPQHF
>TRBV6-5|TRBD1|-|TRBJ2-2
TGTGCCAGCAGTCTGCGACAGGGGGCCGCCGGGGAGCTGTTTTTT
CASSLRQGAAGELFF
>TRBV2|-|few|TRBJ2-3
TGTGCCAGCAGTGATGGTAGGGGCGTAGTGATTGCAGATACGCAGTATTTT
CASSDGRGVVIADTQYF
>TRBV19|TRBD1|-|TRBJ2-7
TGTGCCAGTAGTAGACAGGGGAGCCACGAGCAGTACTTC
CASSRQGSHEQYF
>TRBV5-4|TRBD2|-|TRBJ2-6
TGTGCCAGCAGCTTGCCCCGCGGGGGTGGGGCCAACGTCCTGACTTTC
CASSLPRGGGANVLTF
>TRBV5-3|-|-|TRBJ1-1
TGTGCCAGAAGCTTCGACTACCCGCCCGAAGAAGCCGGGACAACTAGAGGCACTGAAGCTTTCTTT
CARSFDYPPEEAGTTRGTEAFF
>TRBV28|-|-|TRBJ1-2
TGTGCCAGCAGTCCCGGTCCACCCTATTCGGGCTATGGCTACACCTTC
CASSPGPPYSGYGYTF
>TRBV19|-|-|TRBJ1-1
TGTGCCACCTTACCTCAAGCAGGGGCGTTCACTGAAGCTTTCTTT
CATLPQAGAFTEAFF